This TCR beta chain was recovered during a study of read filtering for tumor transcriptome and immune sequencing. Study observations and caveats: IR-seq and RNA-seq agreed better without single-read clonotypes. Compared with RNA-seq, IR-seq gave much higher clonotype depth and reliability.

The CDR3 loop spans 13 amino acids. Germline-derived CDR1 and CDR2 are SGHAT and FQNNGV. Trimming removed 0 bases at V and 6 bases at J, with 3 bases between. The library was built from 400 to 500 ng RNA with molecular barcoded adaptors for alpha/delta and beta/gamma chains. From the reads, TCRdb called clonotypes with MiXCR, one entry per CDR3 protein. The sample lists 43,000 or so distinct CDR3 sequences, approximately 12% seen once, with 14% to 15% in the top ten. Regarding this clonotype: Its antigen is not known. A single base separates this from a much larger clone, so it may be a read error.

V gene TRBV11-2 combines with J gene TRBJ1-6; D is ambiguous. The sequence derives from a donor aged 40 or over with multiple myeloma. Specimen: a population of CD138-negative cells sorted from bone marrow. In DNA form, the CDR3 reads TGTGCCAGCAGCTTAGACCTTAATTCACCCCTCCACTTT. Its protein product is CASSLDLNSPLHF. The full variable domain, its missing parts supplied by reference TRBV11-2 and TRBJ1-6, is EAGVAQSPRYKIIEKRQSVAFWCNPISGHATLYWYQQILGQGPKLLIQFQNNGVVDDSQLPKDRFSAERLKGVDSTLKIQPAKLEDSAVYLCASSLDLNSPLHFGNGTRLTVT.